This record concerns one T cell receptor (beta chain) sequence. Per the original methods: Nucleated cell number was recorded as an estimate derived from reference gene primer amplification. The method was immunoSEQ multiplex PCR; TCRdb's version includes in-frame clones alone and lacks a portion of them. V and J calls and clone size are those listed in that table; D and trimming were worked out from the DNA. The data contain about 90,000 clones, approximately 88% of them seen just once; the ten biggest clones take up approximately 31%. The data originate from a study of blood T cell repertoires in COVID-19. The overall study: Samples came from the United States, Italy and Spain, spanning acute and convalescent COVID-19.

The CDR3 is 15 residues long. The germline gives CDR1 MNHEY, CDR2 SMNVEV (reference sequence). Trimming removed 6 bases from V and 3 bases from J; junction bases left unmatched: 8. This receptor was taken from a woman older than 75 with active or convalescent COVID-19. Sequencing was performed on peripheral blood. The chain has TRBV27 and TRBJ1-2; 9 bases map to TRBD1. CDR3 DNA: TGTGCCAGCAGAACTACAGGGGGCAGCTACTATGGCTACACCTTC. Its translation: CASRTTGGSYYGYTF.